A single sample gave rise to the 4 T cell receptor beta chains below, sequenced in a study of regulatory T cells in long-lasting Graves disease. Library construction for TCR beta used iRepertoire HTBI primers and Arm-PCR of CDR3 regions. TCRdb reprocessed the multiplex PCR reads via MiXCR and lists one record per CDR3 protein. The data show 250,000 to 400,000 distinct CDR3 sequences, roughly 18% seen once. Specified time point: newly diagnosed GD, antithyroid drugs for less than 3 months. Isolated PBMC RNA provided the starting material for the TCR library. The sequencing used peripheral blood mononuclear cells (PBMCs), collected at new diagnosis, from a patient treated with antithyroid drugs. The receptors here all came from a female donor with Graves disease.

This clonotype has at least ten counts. The rearrangement links TRBV11-3 to TRBJ2-2; tentative D call: TRBD2 (6 bases). V shed 5 bases and J shed 4 bases, with 14 bases lying between them. Per the germline V gene, CDR1 is SGHNT and CDR2 is YENEEA. This CDR3 is built from 15 residues. CDR3 nucleotide sequence: TGTGCCAGCAGCGGGAGGTCTTGGAGCACCGGGGAGCTGTTTTTT. This sequence encodes CASSGRSWSTGELFF.

Worth noting for this clonotype: A much larger clone lies one base from this, so it may be a read error. The chain has TRBV6-2 or TRBV6-3 and TRBJ2-7; 7 bases are shared with TRBD2. From germline, CDR1 is MNHEY and CDR2 SVGEGT. The CDR3 consists of 14 residues. Losses at the gene ends were 5 bases for V and 0 bases for J; bases not matched to a gene: 4. DNA for the CDR3: TGTGCCAGCAGTGACGGCGGGAGCTCCTACGAGCAGTACTTC. Its protein product is CASSDGGSSYEQYF.

This clonotype was found many times. The chain uses TRBV11-2 and TRBJ1-4; 9 bases are a match to TRBD1. V gave up 3 bases and J gave up 6 bases; unmatched junction bases: 2. The CDR3 is 14 amino acids. Germline V gene sequence: CDR1 SGHAT, CDR2 FQNNGV. In DNA form, the CDR3 reads TGTGCCAGCAGCTTGTGGACAGGGGATGAAAAACTGTTTTTT. This codes for CASSLWTGDEKLFF.

Many counts were recorded for this clonotype. This rearrangement joins TRBV30 to TRBJ1-2, with TRBD1 as a possible D gene (5 bases). V lost 0 bases to trimming and J lost 3 bases, with 11 bases between them. This CDR3 region has 14 residues. The germline CDR1 and CDR2 sequences are GTSNPN and SVGIG (reference sequence). The CDR3, as DNA: TGTGCCTGGAGTGTACCTACGGGGGACTATGGCTACACCTTC. It codes for CAWSVPTGDYGYTF.